Detailed here is one T cell receptor (beta chain). Its antigen has not been determined. No much larger clone is present one base from it, and per-base qualities are unavailable. TCR beta CDR3 regions were sequenced from DNA using the immunoSEQ Assay. Processing in the source paper ran as follows. T cell density was computed as TCR beta template counts normalized to usable DNA estimated by amplifying housekeeping genes. Using the preseqR package, richness was estimated by extrapolating to 120,000 templates for tissue samples and 400,000 templates for PBMC samples. Clonality was calculated as one minus Pielou's evenness. Tissue-enriched TCRs were identified by differential abundance testing using productive amino-acid clonotypes, minimum total count 5 and alpha 0.1. The Jaccard Index and the Morisita Overlap Index were used to measure repertoire overlap between compartments. GLIPH clustered TCR beta CDR3s with public tetramer-defined viral CDR3s; viral motifs required at least three viral sequences plus V-gene enrichment. The table comes from immuneACCESS by way of TCRdb, which keeps in-frame sequences with V and J called. Part of the clones is missing from these tables; in studies checked, under half for an unresolved V gene and the rest for unknown reasons. D and trimming come from the DNA, and the V and J calls and clone size come from that table. Recorded for this sample are under 5,500 clones; about 33% of them occurred a single time. The top ten clonotypes cover 7.6% of the sample.

This sample was included in a study of T cells in localized non-small cell lung cancer (dated by TCRdb to about 2020). Study-wide context: Comparing tumors with uninvolved tumor-adjacent lungs, the study looked at the T cell repertoires of hundreds of patients with early-stage NSCLC. Of the NSCLC patients, fewer than 150 were male and 107 were female, and the mean age was roughly 61 years. The cohort comprised roughly 240 treatment-naïve NSCLC patients with resected, localized lung tumors.

At diagnosis, peripheral blood, uninvolved tumor-adjacent lung and tumor were collected and were preserved as a mix of fresh-frozen and FFPE material. The research as a whole found: Uninvolved tumor-adjacent lung showed the highest T cell clonality, higher than tumor, which suggests more focused antigenic responses in the uninvolved tumor-adjacent lung. Because multi-region tumor sequencing was not performed, intratumor heterogeneity could not be ruled out. Because of the exploratory design, TCR variables were selected using unadjusted p-values without false-discovery rate correction. A median of around 50 of the top 100 tumor clones turned up in the paired uninvolved adjacent lung, and some 27 of those clones also ranked among the top 100 of that same adjacent lung. Longer overall survival was associated with higher T cell density in blood, whereas shorter survival was associated with higher clonality in adjacent lung.

The source is an older female donor with stage I lung adenocarcinoma. The sequencing here drew on lung tumor tissue, taken before any cancer treatment.

The base sequence is TGTGCCAGCAGTGGAGGACGGATCTATGGCTACACCTTC. Translated, it reads CASSGGRIYGYTF. This chain is built from TRBV28 and TRBJ1-2; the D gene cannot be resolved reliably. Trimming costs V 5 bases and J 4 bases, and their ends lie 11 bases apart. CDR3 length: 13 amino acids, cysteine to phenylalanine. The sequence is cut down to CDR3 DNA, 39 bases in frame from base 1. CDR1 and CDR2 were assigned from the germline V gene as MDHEN and SYDVKM.